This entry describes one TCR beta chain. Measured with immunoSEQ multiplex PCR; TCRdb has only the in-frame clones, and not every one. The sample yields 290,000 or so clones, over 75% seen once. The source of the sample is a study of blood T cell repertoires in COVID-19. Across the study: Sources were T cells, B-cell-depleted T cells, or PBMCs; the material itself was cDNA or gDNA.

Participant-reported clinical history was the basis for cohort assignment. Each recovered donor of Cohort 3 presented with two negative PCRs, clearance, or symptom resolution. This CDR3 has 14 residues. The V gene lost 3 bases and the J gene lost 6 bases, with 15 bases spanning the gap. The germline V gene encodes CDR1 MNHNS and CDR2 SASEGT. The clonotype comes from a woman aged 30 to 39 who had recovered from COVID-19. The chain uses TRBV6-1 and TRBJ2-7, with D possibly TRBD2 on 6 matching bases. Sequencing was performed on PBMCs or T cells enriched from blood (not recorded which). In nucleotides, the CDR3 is TGTGCCAGCAGTGATGGGGACTCCGCCACCGAGCAGTACTTC. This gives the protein CASSDGDSATEQYF.